This T cell receptor beta chain was sequenced for a study of patients and donors after allogeneic stem cell transplantation. This clonotype was picked up a small number of times. One entry per CDR3 protein, called by TCRdb with MiXCR from the RT-PCR reads. The sample consists of approximately 37,000 distinct CDR3 sequences, more than 30% of them appearing once. This receptor was obtained from a human donor who was either an allogeneic HSCT recipient or a stem cell or donor lymphocyte infusion donor (not recorded which). It is not recorded whose cells these are; they may come from a transplant donor. Specimen: blood, either unsorted or a sorted T cell fraction (not recorded which).

CDR3 coding DNA: TGTGCCAGCAGCCCGACAGGGCCGGGAGGCGCTGAAGCTTTCTTT. It yields the protein CASSPTGPGGAEAFF. This rearrangement joins TRBV28 to TRBJ1-1; TRBD1 matches 7 bases. In germline, CDR1 is MDHEN, CDR2 SYDVKM. The junction had 13 bases not matched to a gene; V was cut back by 6 bases and J by 6 bases. The CDR3 is 15 residues long.